Listed here are 11 T cell receptor beta chains from one sample, sequenced in a study of cytomegalovirus exposure and HLA in healthy donors (dated by TCRdb to 2017 to 2019). Library prep was done by the immunoSEQ multiplex PCR assay. A mixture of 60 forward primers for TCR Vbeta segments and 13 reverse primers for TCR Jbeta segments was used in the multiplex PCR. Here the immuneACCESS table is served through TCRdb, limited to in-frame sequences with V and J called. Missing clones are a known gap in these copies; in checked studies unresolved V genes cover under half, and the rest lacks a known reason. Counted in this sample were fewer than 250,000 clones; about 80% of them appeared once. The ten largest clones capture roughly 1.9% of the sample. Material for sequencing was PBMCs. These receptors originate from a man between 18 and 29 years old in good health and CMV-seronegative.

The chain employs TRBV19 and TRBJ1-6; no reliable D call. The CDR3 runs 13 residues. V shed 7 bases and J shed 5 bases, with 9 bases lying between them. CDR1 LNHDA and CDR2 SQIVND come from the germline V gene (reference sequence). CDR3: CASTTFNNSPLHF. Here the CDR3 DNA reads TGTGCCAGTACTACGTTCAATAATTCACCCCTCCACTTT.

The rearrangement links TRBV2 to TRBJ2-2; the match to TRBD2 covers 9 bases. The CDR3 sequence is 16 residues long. J was trimmed by 7 bases and V by 8 bases; bases with no gene match: 14. Germline V gene sequence: CDR1 SNHLY, CDR2 FYNNEI. As DNA, the CDR3 is TGTGCCAGCGGTTCCAGCGGGGGGACCCTTTTCGGGGAGCTGTTTTTT. This gives the protein CASGSSGGTLFGELFF.

The genes are TRBV7-3 and TRBJ1-4; TRBD1 aligns across 9 bases. The germline V gene has CDR1 SGHTA and CDR2 FQGTGA. The CDR3 consists of 16 residues. V was clipped by 0 bases and J by 4 bases; unmatched bases: 3. The CDR3 nucleotides read TGTGCCAGCAGCTTAACGGGGACAGGGAATAATGAAAAACTGTTTTTT. Translating it yields CASSLTGTGNNEKLFF. The full variable domain, completed using reference TRBV7-3 and TRBJ1-4, is GAGVSQTPSNKVTEKGKYVELRCDPISGHTALYWYRQSLGQGPEFLIYFQGTGAADDSGLPNDRFFAVRPEGSVSTLKIQRTERGDSAVYLCASSLTGTGNNEKLFFGSGTQLSVL.

V usage is TRBV4-3 and J usage is TRBJ2-5, with D tentatively TRBD2 (5 bases). The V end was cut by 2 bases, the J end by 2 bases, with 12 bases between. Germline V gives CDR1 LGHNA, CDR2 YSLEER. This CDR3 spans 15 amino acids. CDR3 nucleotides: TGCGCCAGCAGCCAATTGCTAGCAGATCAAGAGACCCAGTACTTC. It codes for CASSQLLADQETQYF.

The chain links TRBV5-8 to TRBJ1-5; weak D call: TRBD1 (6 bases). Germline V gene data show CDR1 as SGHTS and CDR2 as YDEGEE. Trimming left V 5 bases short and J 4 bases short, with 16 bases between. The CDR3 has 15 amino acids. As DNA, the CDR3 is TGTGCCAGCAGGGTTAGGGGGGGACGAAATCAGCCCCAGCATTTT. Translating gives CASRVRGGRNQPQHF.

The V call is TRBV9, the J call TRBJ1-2; D ambiguous. The CDR3 is 18 amino acids. V lost 3 bases to trimming and J lost 2 bases, with 23 bases between them. CDR1 SGDLS and CDR2 YYNGEE come from the germline V gene. DNA for the CDR3: TGTGCCAGCAGCGCCGACGGGAGACCGTACGGCGAAAACTATGGCTACACCTTC. It encodes CASSADGRPYGENYGYTF.

This rearrangement joins TRBV9 to TRBJ1-2, with a weak D call TRBD1 (5 bases). Germline lookup yields CDR1 SGDLS and CDR2 YYNGEE. V lost 0 bases and J 4 bases, leaving 7 bases between the germline ends. The CDR3 has 13 residues. CDR3 loop: CASSVGDSYGYTF. The CDR3 DNA sequence: TGTGCCAGCAGCGTAGGCGACAGCTATGGCTACACCTTC. Filled out from reference TRBV9 and TRBJ1-2, the complete variable domain reads DSGVTQTPKHLITATGQRVTLRCSPRSGDLSVYWYQQSLDQGLQFLIQYYNGEERAKGNILERFSAQQFPDLHSELNLSSLELGDSALYFCASSVGDSYGYTFGSGTRLTVV.

This clone was recorded once. This chain joins TRBV2 and TRBJ1-4; possible D gene TRBD1, 6 bases. The CDR3 extends over 15 amino acids. CDR1 and CDR2 from the germline V gene are SNHLY and FYNNEI. Between the trimmed V and J ends, which lost 5 bases and 3 bases, there was a span of 13 bases. CDR3: CASSPQGLPNEKLFF. CDR3 DNA sequence: TGTGCCAGCAGTCCCCAGGGGTTGCCTAATGAAAAACTGTTTTTT.

V usage is TRBV7-2 and J usage is TRBJ2-2; D not resolved. Trimming removed 1 base at V and 1 base at J, with 7 bases between. Germline-derived CDR1 and CDR2 are SGHTA and FQGNSA. The CDR3 spans 15 residues. The CDR3 is CASSLVGENTGELFF. DNA for the CDR3: TGTGCCAGCAGCTTAGTAGGAGAGAACACCGGGGAGCTGTTTTTT.

The chain links TRBV19 to TRBJ1-2, with 7 positions matching TRBD1. Trimming removed 5 bases from V and 4 bases from J; junction bases left unmatched: 7. In germline, CDR1 is LNHDA, CDR2 SQIVND (reference sequence). The CDR3 has 14 residues. CDR3 nucleotide sequence: TGTGCCAGTAGTCCGACAGACAGGGTCTATGGCTACACCTTC. Translated: CASSPTDRVYGYTF.

The chain is built from TRBV19 and TRBJ1-5, with TRBD1 matching over 11 bases. V shed 5 bases, J shed 5 bases, and the junction held 5 bases outside the gene matches. Germline values: CDR1 LNHDA, CDR2 SQIVND (reference sequence). The CDR3 has 15 residues. CDR3: CASSDRDRGDQPQHF. The CDR3 nucleotides are TGTGCCAGTAGTGACCGGGACAGGGGGGATCAGCCCCAGCATTTT. The whole variable domain, remainder taken from reference TRBV19 and TRBJ1-5, is DGGITQSPKYLFRKEGQNVTLSCEQNLNHDAMYWYRQDPGQGLRLIYYSQIVNDFQKGDIAEGYSVSREKKESFPLTVTSAQKNPTAFYLCASSDRDRGDQPQHFGDGTRLSIL.